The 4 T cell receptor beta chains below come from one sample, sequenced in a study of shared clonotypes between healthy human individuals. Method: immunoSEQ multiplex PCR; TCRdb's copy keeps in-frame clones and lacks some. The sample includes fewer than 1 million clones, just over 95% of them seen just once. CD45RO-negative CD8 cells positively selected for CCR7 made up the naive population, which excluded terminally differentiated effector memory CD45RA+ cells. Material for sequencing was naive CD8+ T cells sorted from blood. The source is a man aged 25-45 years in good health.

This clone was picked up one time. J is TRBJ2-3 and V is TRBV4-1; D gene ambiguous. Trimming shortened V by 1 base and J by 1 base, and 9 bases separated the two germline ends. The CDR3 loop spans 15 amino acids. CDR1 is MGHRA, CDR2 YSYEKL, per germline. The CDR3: CASSQVAPGTDTQYF. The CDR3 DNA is TGCGCCAGCAGCCAAGTAGCCCCTGGCACAGATACGCAGTATTTT.

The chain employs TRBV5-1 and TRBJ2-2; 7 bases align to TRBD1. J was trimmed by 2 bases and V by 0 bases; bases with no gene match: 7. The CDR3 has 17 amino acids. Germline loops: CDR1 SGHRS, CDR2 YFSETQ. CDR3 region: CASSLAVRQGNTGELFF. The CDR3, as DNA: TGCGCCAGCAGCTTGGCCGTAAGACAGGGTAACACCGGGGAGCTGTTTTTT.

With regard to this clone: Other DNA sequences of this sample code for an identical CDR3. The CDR3 sequence is CASSFPGVNTEAFF. The CDR3 DNA sequence: TGTGCCAGCAGTTTTCCAGGGGTGAACACTGAAGCTTTCTTT. V usage is TRBV28 and J usage is TRBJ1-1; the D gene is possibly TRBD1 (6 bases). V shed 3 bases and J shed 0 bases, with 8 bases lying between them. Per the germline V gene, CDR1 is MDHEN and CDR2 is SYDVKM. This CDR3 comprises 14 residues.

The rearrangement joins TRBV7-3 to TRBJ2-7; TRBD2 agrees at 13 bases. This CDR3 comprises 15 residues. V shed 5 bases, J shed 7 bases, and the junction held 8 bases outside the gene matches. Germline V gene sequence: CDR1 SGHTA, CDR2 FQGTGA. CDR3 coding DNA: TGTGCCAGCAGCCCCGGACTAGCGGGAGTCGGGGAGCAGTACTTC. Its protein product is CASSPGLAGVGEQYF.